Sequencing of this T cell receptor beta chain was carried out in a study of blood T cell repertoires in COVID-19 (dated by TCRdb to about 2020). Study-wide context: The collaborator samples originated in the United States, Italy and Spain and spanned the acute and convalescent phases of COVID-19. The prospective study material was composed of cDNA or gDNA derived from T cells, B-cell-depleted T cells, or PBMCs. Subjects who had been exposed to COVID-19, were actively infected with it, or had recovered from it provided the deeply sampled blood TCRbeta repertoires that made up the dataset. The repertoires were released in a freely available public database intended as a resource for research on the immune response to SARS-CoV-2. The samples were drawn from the first 160 participants of the ongoing ImmuneRACE study and from over a thousand subjects provided by 6 global collaborators. The sample metadata nearly always contained a de-identified subject ID, COVID-19 status, age in years and sex. Where available, HLA class I and class II types were taken from metadata supplied by the sample provider and were not determined by assay-based typing.

TCRbeta CDR3 regions were amplified from genomic DNA using the immunoSEQ Assay, a bias-controlled multiplex PCR. Per the source publication's procedure: The number of nucleated cells in each sample was estimated by amplification of reference gene primers within the assay. Sequence reads were collapsed and filtered to measure the absolute abundance of every unique TCRbeta CDR3 rearrangement. For each sample, productive Simpson clonality was calculated by taking the square root of Simpson's diversity index across productive rearrangements. Held by TCRdb, this immuneACCESS table contains in-frame sequences only and omits some clones. Under half of the omission traces to an unresolved V gene where checked; the cause of the rest is unknown. The DNA was the basis for D and trimming; V, J and clone size are from that table. Across this sample there are approximately 150,000 clones, with 84% seen only once. The ten top clones hold 10% to 13% of the sample.

According to the germline V gene, CDR1 reads MGHDK and CDR2 reads SYGVNS. For this chain, trimming is 3 bases at the V end and 4 bases at the J end, and the number of junction bases without a gene match is 7. CDR3 length: 16 amino acids, cysteine to phenylalanine. Just the 48-base CDR3 DNA is kept, in frame starting at base 1. The paper as a whole reports these results and caveats: The amount of clinical and demographic metadata varied by source and participant and was provided uncurated.

Whole blood was collected in K2EDTA tubes by collaborating institutions according to the institutions' own protocols. Collaborator samples were shipped for TCRbeta analysis as frozen whole blood, isolated PBMCs, or DNA extracted from either sample type. With respect to this clone: The clone's antigen remains unknown. No much larger clone exists at a distance of one base, and base qualities are not known.

The TCR was taken from a man in his sixties with active or convalescent COVID-19. The sample taken for sequencing was peripheral blood. The chain couples TRBV25-1 to TRBJ1-2; 11 central bases correspond to TRBD1. The CDR3 corresponds to CASSEGGQGDGYGYTF. The DNA reads as follows: TGTGCCAGCAGTGAGGGGGGACAGGGGGACGGCTATGGCTACACCTTC.